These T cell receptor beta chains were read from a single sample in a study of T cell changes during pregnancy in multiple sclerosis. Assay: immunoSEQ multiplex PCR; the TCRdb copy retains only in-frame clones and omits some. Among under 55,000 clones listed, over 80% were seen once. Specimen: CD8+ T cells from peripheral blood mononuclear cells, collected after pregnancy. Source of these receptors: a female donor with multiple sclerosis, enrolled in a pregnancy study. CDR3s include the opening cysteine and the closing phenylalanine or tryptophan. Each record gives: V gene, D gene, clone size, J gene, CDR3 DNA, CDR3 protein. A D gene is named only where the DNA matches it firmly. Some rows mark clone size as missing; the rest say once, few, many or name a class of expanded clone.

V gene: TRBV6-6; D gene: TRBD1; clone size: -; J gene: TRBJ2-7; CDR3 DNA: TGTGCCAGCAGTGGAGAGGCAGGGGGTGTGTACGAGCAGTACTTC; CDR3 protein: CASSGEAGGVYEQYF
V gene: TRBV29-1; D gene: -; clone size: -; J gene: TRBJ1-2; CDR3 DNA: TGCAGCGTTGTTCCCCAGGGATCCTATGGCTACACCTTC; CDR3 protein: CSVVPQGSYGYTF
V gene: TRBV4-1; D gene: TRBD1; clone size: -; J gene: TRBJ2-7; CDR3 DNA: TGCGCCAGCAGCCAATTTGGGACAGGGTTGTACGAGCAGTACTTC; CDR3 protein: CASSQFGTGLYEQYF
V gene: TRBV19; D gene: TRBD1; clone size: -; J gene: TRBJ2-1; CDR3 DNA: TGTGCCAGTCAACAGGGGGTAATGCACAATGAGCAGTTCTTC; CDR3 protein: CASQQGVMHNEQFF
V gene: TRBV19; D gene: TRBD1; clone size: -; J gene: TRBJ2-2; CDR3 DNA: TGTGCCAGTAGTAGGATACGACAGGGAGTCGGGGAGCTGTTTTTT; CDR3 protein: CASSRIRQGVGELFF
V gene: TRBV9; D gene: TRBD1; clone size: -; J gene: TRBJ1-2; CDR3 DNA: TGTGCCAGCAGCGTAGCTACGGGACAGGAGAAGAATGGCTACACCTTC; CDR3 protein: CASSVATGQEKNGYTF
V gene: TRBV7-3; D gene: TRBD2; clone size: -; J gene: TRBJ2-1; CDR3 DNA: TGTGCCAGCAGCTTAAACGGACTAGCGGGGGAAAAGCAGTTCTTC; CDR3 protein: CASSLNGLAGEKQFF
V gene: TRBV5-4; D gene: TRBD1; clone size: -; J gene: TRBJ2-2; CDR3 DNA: TGTGCCAGCAGCTTGATGGACAGGGGACTCGCCGGGGAGCTGTTTTTT; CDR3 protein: CASSLMDRGLAGELFF
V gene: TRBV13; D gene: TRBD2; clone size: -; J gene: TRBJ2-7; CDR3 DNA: TGTGCCAGCAGCTCAAGGCGGGCTAGCGGGGGGGCTCTCGAGGGCGAGCAGTACTTC; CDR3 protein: CASSSRRASGGALEGEQYF
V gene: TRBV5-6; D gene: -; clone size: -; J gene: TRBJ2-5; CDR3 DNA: TGTGCCAGCATGCTTGGGGGCATGGGAGAGACCCAGTACTTC; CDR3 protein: CASMLGGMGETQYF
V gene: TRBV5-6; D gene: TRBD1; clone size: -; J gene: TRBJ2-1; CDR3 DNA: TGTGCCAGCAGCTTGGATGGGACAGGGGGCCTAGATGAGCAGTTCTTC; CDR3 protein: CASSLDGTGGLDEQFF
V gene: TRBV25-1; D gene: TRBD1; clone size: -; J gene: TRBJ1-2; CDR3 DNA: TGTGCCAGCAGTGAATATGTAGGACAGGGCAGGGTTGGCTACACCTTC; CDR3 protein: CASSEYVGQGRVGYTF
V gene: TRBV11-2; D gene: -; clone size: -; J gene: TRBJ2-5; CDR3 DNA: TGTGCCAGCAGCTTAGAACCACGACAGATCCAAGAGACCCAGTACTTC; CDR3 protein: CASSLEPRQIQETQYF
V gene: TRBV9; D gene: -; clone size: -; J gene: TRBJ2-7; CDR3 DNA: TGTGCCAGCAGCGCCGAGGGGGGGGCTGGGGCTTTCTACGAGCAGTACTTC; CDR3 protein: CASSAEGGAGAFYEQYF
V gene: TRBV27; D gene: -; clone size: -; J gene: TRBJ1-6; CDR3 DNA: TGTGCCAGCAGTTTATTAATTGGGGCCTCGAATTCACCCCTCCACTTT; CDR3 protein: CASSLLIGASNSPLHF
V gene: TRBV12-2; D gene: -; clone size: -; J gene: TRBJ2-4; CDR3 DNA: TGTGCAAGTCGCTGCCCCCCGAAGGCCGCTCGCCCTGGGGGACAACACATTCAGTACTTC; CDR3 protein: CASRCPPKAARPGGQHIQYF
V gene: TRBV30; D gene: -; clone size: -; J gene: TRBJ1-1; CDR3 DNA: TGTGCCTGGAGTGTTCAACATGAAGCTTTCTTT; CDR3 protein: CAWSVQHEAFF
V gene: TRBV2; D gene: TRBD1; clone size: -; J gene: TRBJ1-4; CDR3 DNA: TGTGCCAGCAAAGGGGGACAGCTTAATGAAAAACTGTTTTTT; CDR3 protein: CASKGGQLNEKLFF
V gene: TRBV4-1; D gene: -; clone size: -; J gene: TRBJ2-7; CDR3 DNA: TGCGCCAGCAGCCAAGATACTGAGGGCCTCCCCTACGAGCAGTACTTC; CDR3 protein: CASSQDTEGLPYEQYF
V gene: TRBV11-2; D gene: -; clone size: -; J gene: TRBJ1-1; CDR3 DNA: TGTGCCAGCAGCTTACAGGGAATGAACACTGAAGCTTTCTTT; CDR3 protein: CASSLQGMNTEAFF
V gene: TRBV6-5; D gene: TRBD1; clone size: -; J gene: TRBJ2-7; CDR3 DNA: TGTGCCAGCAGTTCAGACAGGGTATTGGGGAACGAGCAGTACTTC; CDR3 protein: CASSSDRVLGNEQYF
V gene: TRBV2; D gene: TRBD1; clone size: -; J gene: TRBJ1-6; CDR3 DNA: TGTGCCAGCAGCCAGGGGGAGAGCTCCTATAATTCACCCCTCCACTTT; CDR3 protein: CASSQGESSYNSPLHF
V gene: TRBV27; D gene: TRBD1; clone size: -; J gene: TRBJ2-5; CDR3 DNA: TGTGCCAGCAGCCGAACCGGGACAGAAGAGACCCAGTACTTC; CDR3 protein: CASSRTGTEETQYF
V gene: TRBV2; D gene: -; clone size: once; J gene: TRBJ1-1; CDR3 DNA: TGTGCCATATGGAGTGGGCCAAAACGGAGGGCTGAAGCTTTCTTT; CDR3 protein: CAIWSGPKRRAEAFF
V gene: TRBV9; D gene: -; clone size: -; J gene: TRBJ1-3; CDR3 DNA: TGTGCCAGTCGGAGGGGCGCGGGAAACACCATATATTTT; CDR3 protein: CASRRGAGNTIYF
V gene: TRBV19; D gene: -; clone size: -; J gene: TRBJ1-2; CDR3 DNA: TGTGCCAGTAGTAATATGGGCACTGGCTACACCTTC; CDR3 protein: CASSNMGTGYTF